Described below is a single TCR beta chain sequence and its context. Its cognate antigen is unknown. Germline CDR1 and CDR2: MNHEY and SMNVEV (reference sequence). The germline V and J ends were trimmed by 4 bases and 2 bases, with 15 bases remaining between them. This CDR3 is built from 15 residues. Each subset's genomic DNA was shared equally among a number of immunoSEQ plates. Profiled with immunoSEQ multiplex PCR; TCRdb holds only in-frame clones, not every one. The repertoire includes 950,000 to 1,100,000 clones, 75% to 85% of them detected once, and around 0.6% sits in the top ten. This sample was taken from a study of shared clonotypes between healthy human individuals. General study points: Even with large depth, rarefaction showed that sorted-subset sequencing was incomplete. Generally, estimated richness proved larger in naive subsets than it did in memory subsets.

The sequenced material came from memory CD4+ T cells from PBMCs. Specified subset: CD45RA-negative fraction. The chain uses TRBV27 and TRBJ2-7; no clear D. This clonotype originated in a man aged 18 to 30 in good health. Some clones in this sample may be carry-over from other donors' samples. The CDR3 DNA sequence: TGTGCCAGCAGTTCTCGGCACGACAAACCCTACGAGCAGTACTTC. It codes for CASSSRHDKPYEQYF.